The 26 T cell receptor beta chains presented below share a single source sample, sequenced in a study of blood T cell repertoires in COVID-19. The method was immunoSEQ multiplex PCR; TCRdb's version includes in-frame clones alone and lacks a portion of them. This table has about 160,000 clones, approximately 92% appearing once. The sequenced sample was peripheral blood. These receptors came from a woman aged 50 to 60 with acute or convalescent COVID-19.

V is TRBV11-1 and J is TRBJ1-1; no definite D call. Between the trimmed V and J ends, which lost 5 bases and 3 bases, there was a span of 10 bases. The CDR3 is 13 amino acids. CDR1 and CDR2 from the germline V gene are SGHAT and FQDESV (reference sequence). CDR3 amino acids: CASSGWSDTEAFF. The CDR3 DNA sequence: TGTGCCAGCAGCGGATGGAGTGACACTGAAGCTTTCTTT.

V is TRBV20-1 and J is TRBJ1-1, with D possibly being TRBD1 (5 bases). Germline V lookup: CDR1 DFQATT, CDR2 SNEGSKA (reference sequence). This CDR3 is built from 11 residues. Trimming removed 6 bases at V and 4 bases at J, with 9 bases between. The chain's CDR3 is CSASQGTEAFF. The DNA for the CDR3 is TGCAGTGCCTCCCAGGGCACTGAAGCTTTCTTT.

This clone was found many times. The V call is TRBV7-9, the J call TRBJ2-2, with D tentatively TRBD1 (6 bases). Germline V lookup: CDR1 SEHNR, CDR2 FQNEAQ (reference sequence). The length of the CDR3 is 14 residues. V lost 5 bases to trimming and J lost 3 bases, with 10 bases between them. The CDR3 sequence is CASSTRQDTGELFF. CDR3 nucleotides: TGTGCCAGCAGCACCCGACAGGACACCGGGGAGCTGTTTTTT. The variable domain in full, with the rest retrieved from reference TRBV7-9 and TRBJ2-2, is DTGVSQNPRHKITKRGQNVTFRCDPISEHNRLYWYRQTLGQGPEFLTYFQNEAQLEKSRLLSDRFSAERPKGSFSTLEIQRTEQGDSAMYLCASSTRQDTGELFFGEGSRLTVL.

The V and J genes are TRBV5-1 and TRBJ2-4; tentatively, D is TRBD1 (6 bases). Germline CDR1 reads SGHRS; CDR2 reads YFSETQ. V lost 4 bases and J 6 bases, leaving 11 bases between the germline ends. The CDR3 runs 13 residues. The CDR3 spells CASSPGHTNIQYF. For the CDR3, the DNA is TGCGCCAGCAGCCCGGGACATACAAACATTCAGTACTTC.

On this clone: Sequence at one end of the junction differs from germline and may be a read error. The chain uses TRBV7-7 and TRBJ2-7, with TRBD1 matching 7 bases. The CDR3 consists of 15 residues. Germline V gives CDR1 SSHAT, CDR2 FNYEAQ (reference sequence). In nucleotides, the CDR3 is TGTGCTAGCAGCTTAGAGGGGGCCCCGATAGACGAGCAGTACTTC. Its protein product is CASSLEGAPIDEQYF.

The V call is TRBV7-9, the J call TRBJ2-5, with 9 bases lining up with TRBD1. The V gene's germline CDR1 is SEHNR and CDR2 FQNEAQ (reference sequence). The V and J ends lost 0 bases and 4 bases, in that order; junction bases with no gene match: 3. The CDR3 extends over 15 amino acids. CDR3 nucleotide sequence: TGTGCCAGCAGCTTAGCCCCGACAGGGGGAGAGACCCAGTACTTC. This translates into CASSLAPTGGETQYF.

V usage is TRBV15 and J usage is TRBJ2-2; 8 bases fit TRBD1. The CDR3 runs 18 residues. The V gene's germline CDR1 is LNHNV and CDR2 YYDKDF (reference sequence). V lost 0 bases and J lost 5; bases outside the gene matches: 11. The CDR3 DNA is TGTGCCACCAGCAGAGAAGGGCGAGAGGGACAGGATACCGGGGAGCTGTTTTTT. Its protein is CATSREGREGQDTGELFF.

The chain carries TRBV28 and TRBJ1-1; TRBD1 is a possible D gene (5 bases). There are 14 residues in the CDR3. V gave up 7 bases and J gave up 7 bases, with 19 bases separating them. CDR1 and CDR2 (germline): MDHEN, SYDVKM. The CDR3 here is CASITPGAVSEAFF. The CDR3 DNA reads TGTGCCAGCATTACTCCTGGGGCGGTCAGTGAAGCTTTCTTT.

V and J are TRBV9 and TRBJ2-3; D unclear. Germline loops: CDR1 SGDLS, CDR2 YYNGEE. V was shortened by 0 bases and J by 0 bases, with 5 bases between the two germline ends. The CDR3 has 14 amino acids. The CDR3 nucleotides read TGTGCCAGCAGCGTAGGGCCTAGCACAGATACGCAGTATTTT. Protein sequence: CASSVGPSTDTQYF.

This chain uses TRBV7-9 with TRBJ2-5; 7 bases match TRBD1. The J segment lost 4 bases and the V segment lost 2 bases, leaving 4 bases of the junction unmatched. The germline V gene encodes CDR1 SEHNR and CDR2 FQNEAQ (reference sequence). There are 14 residues in the CDR3. The DNA of the CDR3 is TGTGCCAGCAGCTTATTACAGGGGAGAGAGACCCAGTACTTC. The encoded protein is CASSLLQGRETQYF. The full variable domain, in which reference TRBV7-9 and TRBJ2-5 provide the parts outside the CDR3, is DTGVSQNPRHKITKRGQNVTFRCDPISEHNRLYWYRQTLGQGPEFLTYFQNEAQLEKSRLLSDRFSAERPKGSFSTLEIQRTEQGDSAMYLCASSLLQGRETQYFGPGTRLLVL.

V is TRBV6-2 or TRBV6-3 and J is TRBJ2-5; D gene uncertain. Germline assignment: CDR1 MNHEY and CDR2 SVGEGT. Trimming removed 6 bases from V and 1 base from J, with 9 bases in between. CDR3 length: 13 amino acids. This CDR3 reads CASSLTPQETQYF. The DNA for the CDR3 is TGTGCCAGCAGCCTTACTCCCCAAGAGACCCAGTACTTC.

The chain joins TRBV7-9 to TRBJ2-3, with 9 bases lining up with TRBD2. Germline loops: CDR1 SEHNR, CDR2 FQNEAQ (reference sequence). The CDR3 loop spans 13 amino acids. J was trimmed by 6 bases and V by 5 bases; bases with no gene match: 3. This chain's CDR3 is CASSRLAADTQYF. CDR3 nucleotide sequence: TGTGCCAGCAGCCGACTAGCGGCTGATACGCAGTATTTT.

There are a few counts of this clone. V and J are TRBV7-8 and TRBJ2-1; possible D gene TRBD2, 6 bases. Trimming took off 6 bases at V and 4 bases at J, with 16 bases between the two ends. The CDR3 totals 15 residues. The germline gives CDR1 SGHVS, CDR2 FQNEAQ. CDR3 amino acids: CASREGIRGYNEQFF. In DNA, the CDR3 is TGTGCCAGCAGGGAGGGAATTCGAGGTTACAATGAGCAGTTCTTC.

V is TRBV18 and J is TRBJ2-7; 9 bases are a match to TRBD2. Trimming took 2 bases from V and 4 from J; bases not matched to a gene: 6. This CDR3 contains 15 residues. CDR1 and CDR2 from the germline V gene are KGHSH and LQKENI. The CDR3 nucleotides read TGTGCCAGCTCACCATCGGTAGCGGGAGAGTACGAGCAGTACTTC. Translating it yields CASSPSVAGEYEQYF.

This chain uses TRBV6-1 with TRBJ2-1; tentatively, D is TRBD2 (6 bases). The V end lost 2 bases, the J end lost 9 bases, and 11 bases lay between the germline ends. This CDR3 has 13 amino acids. Per the germline V gene, CDR1 is MNHNS and CDR2 is SASEGT. DNA for the CDR3: TGTGCCAGCAGTGAACCGGGACTCACTGAGCAGTTCTTC. It is translated as CASSEPGLTEQFF.

The chain recombines TRBV19 with TRBJ1-1; D is unresolved. The CDR3 has 13 amino acids. In germline, CDR1 is LNHDA, CDR2 SQIVND (reference sequence). Trimming cost V 3 bases and J 0 bases, with 5 bases left between them. CDR3 amino acids: CASSIEVNTEAFF. The CDR3 region has the DNA TGTGCCAGTAGTATCGAGGTGAACACTGAAGCTTTCTTT.

This clone was detected only a few times. The rearrangement uses TRBV7-2 and TRBJ2-1, with D unresolved. The germline gives CDR1 SGHTA, CDR2 FQGNSA. This CDR3 is built from 12 residues. Trimming left V 5 bases short and J 9 bases short, with 11 bases between. The CDR3 region is CASSLRGAEQFF. The CDR3, as DNA: TGTGCCAGCAGCCTCAGAGGCGCTGAGCAGTTCTTC.

This clone was found once. The chain carries TRBV6-5 and TRBJ2-3; D is undetermined. Deletions cut 0 bases from V and 4 bases from J, with 14 bases between. Looked up from germline, CDR1 is MNHEY and CDR2 is SVGAGI. The CDR3 spans 16 residues. The CDR3 nucleotides read TGTGCCAGCAGTTACTCGGCCCCTTTTCATCCAGATACGCAGTATTTT. It yields the protein CASSYSAPFHPDTQYF.

This clone appeared once. CDR3 sequence (DNA): TGTGCCAGCAGTTACGGGCCGGGGAGAAACACTGAAGCTTTCTTT. Protein sequence: CASSYGPGRNTEAFF. The chain carries TRBV6-5 and TRBJ1-1; D is undetermined. Trimming pared 2 bases from V and 2 bases from J, leaving 12 bases between. The CDR3 length is 15 residues. Germline CDR1 reads MNHEY; CDR2 reads SVGAGI.

This chain joins TRBV10-3 and TRBJ1-5; 10 nucleotides agree with TRBD1. V dropped 9 bases and J dropped 5; count of bases not matched to a gene: 7. The CDR3 is 14 amino acids. Germline CDR1 and CDR2: ENHRY and SYGVKD. The CDR3 sequence: CAISVDRGDQPQHF. In DNA form, the CDR3 reads TGTGCCATTTCCGTGGACAGGGGGGATCAGCCCCAGCATTTT.

This clone was picked up one time. J is TRBJ2-5 and V is TRBV3-1 (or the pseudogene TRBV3-2), with D possibly being TRBD1 (5 bases). CDR1 LGHDT and CDR2 YNNKEL come from the germline V gene (reference sequence). The CDR3 is made up of 15 amino acids. Trimming shortened V by 0 bases and J by 3 bases, and 11 bases separated the two germline ends. The CDR3 reads CASSQETQAEETQYF. In DNA, the CDR3 is TGTGCCAGCAGCCAAGAAACACAGGCCGAAGAGACCCAGTACTTC.

The chain joins TRBV24-1 to TRBJ2-1; 10 nucleotides agree with TRBD2. The trim removed 2 bases at V and 7 bases at J, leaving 1 base unmatched. Germline V lookup: CDR1 KGHDR, CDR2 SFDVKD. The CDR3 has 14 amino acids. The CDR3 loop is CATSDWTSGNEQFF. CDR3 DNA: TGTGCCACCAGTGATTGGACTAGCGGTAATGAGCAGTTCTTC.

This chain connects TRBV19 to TRBJ1-2, with a weak D call TRBD1 (5 bases). The CDR3 loop spans 13 amino acids. Germline V CDR1 and CDR2: LNHDA, SQIVND (reference sequence). V was pared by 6 bases and J by 4 bases, with 12 bases between. CDR3 loop: CASSITGTYGYTF. The DNA of the CDR3 is TGTGCCAGTAGCATAACAGGCACCTATGGCTACACCTTC.

This rearrangement joins TRBV5-1 to TRBJ2-7; 10 nucleotides line up with TRBD1. The CDR3 totals 16 residues. Germline lookup yields CDR1 SGHRS and CDR2 YFSETQ. V lost 0 bases to trimming and J lost 2 bases; unmatched junction nucleotides: 5. As DNA, the CDR3 is TGCGCCAGCAGCTTGGATGGACAGGGGGGGCCCTACGAGCAGTACTTC. Translated: CASSLDGQGGPYEQYF.

The chain links TRBV2 to TRBJ1-4; D ambiguous. Per the germline V gene, CDR1 is SNHLY and CDR2 is FYNNEI. The CDR3 is made up of 12 amino acids. V dropped 3 bases and J dropped 6 bases, with 5 bases sitting between them. The CDR3 spells CASSDPDEKLFF. CDR3 nucleotides: TGTGCCAGCAGTGACCCGGATGAAAAACTGTTTTTT.

This chain uses TRBV24-1 with TRBJ1-2; 10 positions match TRBD1. CDR3 length: 16 residues. CDR1 is KGHDR, CDR2 SFDVKD, per germline. V was clipped by 2 bases and J by 8 bases; unmatched bases: 10. The CDR3: CATSDSDRGLAGGYTF. CDR3 coding DNA: TGTGCCACCAGTGATTCGGACAGGGGGTTGGCGGGCGGCTACACCTTC.